This T cell receptor beta chain is from a study of cytomegalovirus exposure and HLA in healthy donors. About the research overall: In a previous analysis, 117 million unique TCR beta sequences were found from 150 million to 200 million T cells.

As for this clone: Its antigen remains unknown. At one end, the junction sequence differs from germline, possibly due to a read error.

Germline-derived CDR1 and CDR2 are MNHNS and SASEGT. The CDR3 spans 15 residues. The PCR employed 60 Vbeta primers together with 13 Jbeta primers. The data were produced by immunoSEQ multiplex PCR, yet TCRdb's version contains in-frame clones alone and is incomplete. Of 75,000 to 95,000 clones in the sample, approximately 84% were seen once. Regarding the study as a whole: The study assumed roughly uniform donor sequencing depth for presence/absence analyses.

This clonotype originated in a man between 18 and 29 years old in good health and CMV-seronegative. This sequence joins TRBV6-1 and TRBJ2-3; weak D call: TRBD2 (6 bases). The sample comprised PBMCs. The CDR3, as DNA: TGTGGCAGCAGTGATTGGGGAGGAGGCTCAGATACGCAGTATTTT. Translating gives CGSSDWGGGSDTQYF.